A selection of T cell receptor beta chains follows, all from one sample in a study of metastatic and nonmetastatic thyroid tumors. TCRdb reanalyzed the PCR reads via MiXCR. The table records around 8,000 clones, about 23% of them present only once. Material: tumor tissue. The receptors shown here come from a female donor with papillary thyroid cancer or a benign thyroid nodule (not recorded which). Some clones in this sample may be carry-over from other donors' samples. The CDR3 runs from the conserved cysteine through the conserved F or W. A D gene is named only where the DNA matches it firmly. Clone size, where shown, is once, few, many, or a class for clones that have expanded.

clone size: few
V gene: TRBV6-1
J gene: TRBJ2-3
D gene: TRBD2
CDR3 protein: CASSELAGGPDTQYF
CDR3 DNA: TGTGCCAGCAGTGAACTAGCGGGGGGGCCAGATACGCAGTATTTT

clone size: few
V gene: TRBV28
J gene: TRBJ1-5
D gene: NA
CDR3 protein: CASSSVGAVVYSNQPQHF
CDR3 DNA: TGTGCCAGCAGTTCGGTGGGGGCCGTGGTCTATAGCAACCAGCCCCAGCATTTT

clone size: NA
V gene: TRBV3-1
J gene: TRBJ2-5
D gene: NA
CDR3 protein: CASSRRLDVGQETQYF
CDR3 DNA: TGTGCTAGCAGCAGACGACTAGATGTCGGGCAAGAGACCCAGTACTTC

clone size: NA
V gene: TRBV20-1
J gene: TRBJ1-2
D gene: NA
CDR3 protein: CSVGSNYGYTF
CDR3 DNA: TGCAGTGTTGGCTCTAACTATGGCTACACCTTC

clone size: NA
V gene: TRBV7-3
J gene: TRBJ2-2
D gene: NA
CDR3 protein: CASSFSGNTAELFF
CDR3 DNA: TGTGCCAGCAGCTTTTCAGGGAACACCGCGGAGCTGTTCTTT

clone size: medium-sized
V gene: TRBV19
J gene: TRBJ2-7
D gene: NA
CDR3 protein: CASSRPGHLYEQYF
CDR3 DNA: TGTGCCAGTAGTAGACCGGGACACTTATACGAGCAGTACTTC

clone size: NA
V gene: TRBV4-1
J gene: TRBJ2-4
D gene: TRBD2
CDR3 protein: CASSQGAGGIKNIQYF
CDR3 DNA: TGCGCCAGCAGCCAAGGAGCGGGGGGGATCAAAAACATTCAGTACTTC

clone size: NA
V gene: TRBV5-1
J gene: TRBJ2-1
D gene: TRBD1
CDR3 protein: CASSSARDRAYNEQFF
CDR3 DNA: TGCGCCAGCAGCTCGGCCCGGGACAGAGCTTACAATGAGCAGTTCTTC

clone size: NA
V gene: TRBV4-1
J gene: TRBJ2-1
D gene: NA
CDR3 protein: CASSQVDEQFF
CDR3 DNA: TGCGCCAGCAGCCAAGTGGATGAGCAGTTCTTC

clone size: many
V gene: TRBV7-9
J gene: TRBJ1-5
D gene: NA
CDR3 protein: CASSLVGGDNQPQHF
CDR3 DNA: TGTGCCAGCAGCTTAGTTGGGGGGGACAATCAGCCCCAGCATTTT

clone size: few
V gene: TRBV6-1
J gene: TRBJ2-2
D gene: NA
CDR3 protein: CASSGQKGAGELFF
CDR3 DNA: TGTGCCAGCAGTGGACAAAAGGGGGCCGGGGAGCTGTTTTTT

clone size: few
V gene: TRBV6-2/TRBV6-3
J gene: TRBJ1-1
D gene: NA
CDR3 protein: CASSYSGGSGRNEAFF
CDR3 DNA: TGTGCCAGCAGTTACTCGGGAGGGAGCGGGAGGAATGAAGCTTTCTTT

clone size: few
V gene: TRBV10-3
J gene: TRBJ2-7
D gene: NA
CDR3 protein: CATMGGQSSYEQYF
CDR3 DNA: TGTGCCACCATGGGGGGGCAGAGCTCCTACGAGCAGTACTTC

clone size: NA
V gene: TRBV6-1
J gene: TRBJ1-1
D gene: NA
CDR3 protein: CASTLLGLNTEAFF
CDR3 DNA: TGTGCCAGCACCCTCCTGGGATTGAACACTGAAGCTTTCTTT

clone size: medium-sized
V gene: TRBV20-1
J gene: TRBJ2-2
D gene: NA
CDR3 protein: CSARVPLTGELFF
CDR3 DNA: TGCAGTGCTAGAGTCCCCCTCACCGGGGAGCTGTTTTTT

clone size: many
V gene: TRBV11-1
J gene: TRBJ2-1
D gene: TRBD2
CDR3 protein: CASSLAGTSGRASEQFF
CDR3 DNA: TGTGCCAGCAGCTTAGCAGGGACTAGCGGGAGGGCGAGTGAGCAGTTCTTC

clone size: many
V gene: TRBV7-6
J gene: TRBJ2-7
D gene: TRBD2
CDR3 protein: CASSLTSGEREQYF
CDR3 DNA: TGTGCCAGCAGCTTGACTAGCGGGGAGAGGGAGCAGTACTTC

clone size: few
V gene: TRBV15
J gene: TRBJ1-2
D gene: NA
CDR3 protein: CATSRDLGGQGYTF
CDR3 DNA: TGTGCCACCAGCAGAGATCTTGGAGGGCAAGGCTACACCTTC

clone size: many
V gene: TRBV11-3
J gene: TRBJ2-1
D gene: NA
CDR3 protein: CASSLAEGNNEQFF
CDR3 DNA: TGTGCCAGCAGCTTAGCCGAAGGAAACAATGAGCAGTTCTTC

clone size: NA
V gene: TRBV20-1
J gene: TRBJ1-1
D gene: NA
CDR3 protein: CSVEGTEAFF
CDR3 DNA: TGCAGTGTGGAGGGCACTGAAGCTTTCTTT

clone size: medium-sized
V gene: TRBV12-3/TRBV12-4
J gene: TRBJ1-1
D gene: NA
CDR3 protein: CASSFRGYEAFF
CDR3 DNA: TGTGCCAGCAGTTTTAGGGGATATGAAGCTTTCTTT

clone size: many
V gene: TRBV11-2
J gene: TRBJ1-1
D gene: NA
CDR3 protein: CASSRTQNTEAFF
CDR3 DNA: TGTGCCAGCAGCCGGACACAGAACACTGAAGCTTTCTTT

clone size: many
V gene: TRBV9
J gene: TRBJ1-1
D gene: NA
CDR3 protein: CASSVGRGNTEAFF
CDR3 DNA: TGTGCCAGCAGCGTAGGGAGGGGGAACACTGAAGCTTTCTTT

clone size: medium-sized
V gene: TRBV27
J gene: TRBJ1-1
D gene: NA
CDR3 protein: CASSLTTTGDTEAFF
CDR3 DNA: TGTGCCAGCAGTCTCACTACTACAGGAGACACTGAAGCTTTCTTT

clone size: NA
V gene: TRBV6-2/TRBV6-3
J gene: TRBJ2-7
D gene: NA
CDR3 protein: CASRAGLGLEQYF
CDR3 DNA: TGTGCCAGCAGAGCGGGCTTGGGGCTCGAGCAGTACTTC

clone size: medium-sized
V gene: TRBV6-4
J gene: TRBJ2-7
D gene: TRBD2
CDR3 protein: CASSDSRLAGTPYEQYF
CDR3 DNA: TGTGCCAGCAGTGACTCGAGGCTAGCGGGGACCCCCTACGAGCAGTACTTC

clone size: many
V gene: TRBV3-1
J gene: TRBJ2-5
D gene: NA
CDR3 protein: CASIGGFGKTQYF
CDR3 DNA: TGTGCCAGCATTGGGGGGTTTGGGAAGACCCAGTACTTC

clone size: many
V gene: TRBV5-1
J gene: TRBJ1-4
D gene: NA
CDR3 protein: CASSQGDWEKLFF
CDR3 DNA: TGCGCCAGCAGCCAGGGTGATTGGGAAAAACTGTTTTTT